These 8 T cell receptor beta chains were sequenced from one sample in a study of radiotherapy plus CTLA-4 blockade in lung cancer. Profiling relied on immunoSEQ multiplex PCR, and the TCRdb table lists in-frame clones only, not all of them. The data show approximately 25,000 clones, approximately 70% seen once. Sample: peripheral blood, taken from a patient treated with radiotherapy plus ipilimumab. These receptors all come from a human donor with non-small cell lung cancer who had stable disease on radiotherapy plus ipilimumab.

V and J are TRBV10-2 and TRBJ2-5, with 8 bases fitting TRBD2. This CDR3 has 14 amino acids. Germline CDR1 and CDR2: WSHSY and SAAADI. The V and J ends lost 3 bases and 3 bases, in that order; junction bases with no gene match: 3. CDR3 DNA sequence: TGCGCCAGCAGTGACCGGGGGGGGAAAGAGACCCAGTACTTC. Translating it yields CASSDRGGKETQYF.

The chain carries TRBV5-1 and TRBJ2-3; no definite D call. In germline, CDR1 is SGHRS, CDR2 YFSETQ. The V end lost 1 base, the J end lost 2 bases, and 5 bases lay between the germline ends. CDR3 length: 13 residues. The CDR3 here is CASSLQFTDTQYF. The CDR3 bases are TGCGCCAGCAGCTTGCAGTTCACAGATACGCAGTATTTT.

This clone was picked up a small number of times. J is TRBJ1-3 and V is TRBV18; a possible D gene is TRBD1 (6 bases). Germline CDR1 is KGHSH and CDR2 is LQKENI. The length of the CDR3 is 17 residues. Trimming took off 4 bases at V and 0 bases at J, with 16 bases between the two ends. CDR3 nucleotide sequence: TGTGCCAGCTCACAGAGAACAGGGCCCATCTCTGGAAACACCATATATTTT. Amino acid sequence: CASSQRTGPISGNTIYF.

V is TRBV5-4 and J is TRBJ2-2; 7 bases match TRBD1. This CDR3 has 14 residues. V lost 4 bases and J lost 6; bases outside the gene matches: 6. Germline loops: CDR1 SGHNT, CDR2 YYREEE (reference sequence). This CDR3 reads CASSHLTGAGELFF. CDR3 DNA: TGTGCCAGCAGCCACCTAACAGGGGCCGGGGAGCTGTTTTTT. Drawing the rest from reference TRBV5-4 and TRBJ2-2, the complete variable domain is ETGVTQSPTHLIKTRGQQVTLRCSSQSGHNTVSWYQQALGQGPQFIFQYYREEENGRGNFPPRFSGLQFPNYSSELNVNALELDDSALYLCASSHLTGAGELFFGEGSRLTVL.

This chain uses TRBV5-1 with TRBJ1-1; D perhaps matches TRBD1 (6 bases). The CDR3 spans 17 residues. The V gene lost 4 bases and the J gene lost 1 base, with 20 bases spanning the gap. CDR1 and CDR2 (germline): SGHRS, YFSETQ. CDR3 DNA: TGCGCCAGCAGCCCGAGGGCTGGGGGGGGCGCGAACACTGAAGCTTTCTTT. This encodes CASSPRAGGGANTEAFF.

The chain links TRBV7-2 to TRBJ1-2, with D uncertain. The germline V gene encodes CDR1 SGHTA and CDR2 FQGNSA. Deletions cut 3 bases from V and 7 bases from J, with 15 bases between. There are 14 residues in the CDR3. The CDR3: CASSLALSLSGYTF. The CDR3 DNA is TGTGCCAGCAGCTTGGCCCTCTCCCTCTCTGGCTACACCTTC.

The CDR3 bases are TGTGCCAGCAGTATTCACAGGGATCAGCCCCAGCATTTT. As protein: CASSIHRDQPQHF. The chain recombines TRBV27 with TRBJ1-5; a possible D gene is TRBD1 (6 bases). The germline V gene encodes CDR1 MNHEY and CDR2 SMNVEV (reference sequence). CDR3 length equals 13 residues. Trimming took off 5 bases at V and 5 bases at J, with 10 bases between the two ends.

This chain joins TRBV7-2 and TRBJ1-5; tentative D call: TRBD1 (6 bases). The CDR3 has 16 residues. Germline lookup yields CDR1 SGHTA and CDR2 FQGNSA. V gave up 1 base and J gave up 6 bases, with 16 bases separating them. CDR3 residues: CASSLDPGHLGQPQHF. The CDR3 nucleotides read TGTGCCAGCAGCTTAGATCCGGGACACCTCGGTCAGCCCCAGCATTTT.